The source of this TCR beta chain is a study of blood T cell repertoires in COVID-19. About the study: PBMCs, B-cell-depleted T cells, or T cells were the source of the cDNA or gDNA that made up the material.

Measured with immunoSEQ multiplex PCR; TCRdb has only the in-frame clones, and not every one. This table holds around 300,000 clones, about nine tenths found once. The CDR3 has 13 amino acids. Germline V lookup: CDR1 SGHTA, CDR2 FQGTGA. Trimming took 6 bases from V and 4 from J, leaving 12 bases between them. This clonotype was sampled from a young woman with active or convalescent COVID-19. The chain joins TRBV7-3 to TRBJ2-5; maybe TRBD2 (5 bases). Sequenced material: peripheral blood. The CDR3 reads CASSPRGGETQYF. The DNA for the CDR3 is TGTGCCAGCAGTCCCCGGGGTGGAGAGACCCAGTACTTC.